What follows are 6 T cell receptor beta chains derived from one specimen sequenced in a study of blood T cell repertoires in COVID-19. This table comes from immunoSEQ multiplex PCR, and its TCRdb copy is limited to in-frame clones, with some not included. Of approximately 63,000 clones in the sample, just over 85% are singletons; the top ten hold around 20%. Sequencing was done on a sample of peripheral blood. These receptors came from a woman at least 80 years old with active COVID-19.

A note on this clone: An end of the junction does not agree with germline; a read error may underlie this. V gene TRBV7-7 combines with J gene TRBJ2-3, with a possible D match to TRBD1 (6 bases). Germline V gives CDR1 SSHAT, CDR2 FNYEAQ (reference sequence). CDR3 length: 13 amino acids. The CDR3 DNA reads TGTGCTAGCAGCCAGGATTGGGGGCGTACGCAGTATTTT. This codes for CASSQDWGRTQYF.

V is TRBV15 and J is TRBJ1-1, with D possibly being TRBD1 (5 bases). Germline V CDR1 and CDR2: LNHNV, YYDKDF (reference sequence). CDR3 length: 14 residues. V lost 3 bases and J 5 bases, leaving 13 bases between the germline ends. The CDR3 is CATSRRGDVTEAFF. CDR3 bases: TGTGCCACCAGCAGGCGGGGGGACGTGACTGAAGCTTTCTTT.

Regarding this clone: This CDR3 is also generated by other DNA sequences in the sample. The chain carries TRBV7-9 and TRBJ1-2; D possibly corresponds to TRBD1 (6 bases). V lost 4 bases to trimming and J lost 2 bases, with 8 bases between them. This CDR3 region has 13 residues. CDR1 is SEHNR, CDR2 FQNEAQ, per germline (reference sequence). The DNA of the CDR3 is TGTGCCAGCAGCTCCAGGGGAAACTATGGCTACACCTTC. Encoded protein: CASSSRGNYGYTF.

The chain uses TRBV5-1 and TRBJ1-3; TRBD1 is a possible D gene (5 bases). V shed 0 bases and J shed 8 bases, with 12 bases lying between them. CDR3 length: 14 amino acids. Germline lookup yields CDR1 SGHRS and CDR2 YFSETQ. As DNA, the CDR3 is TGCGCCAGCAGCTTGGTTCCCGCGGGGGACACCATATATTTT. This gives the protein CASSLVPAGDTIYF. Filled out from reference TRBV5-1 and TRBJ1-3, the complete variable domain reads KAGVTQTPRYLIKTRGQQVTLSCSPISGHRSVSWYQQTPGQGLQFLFEYFSETQRNKGNFPGRFSGRQFSNSRSEMNVSTLELGDSALYLCASSLVPAGDTIYFGEGSWLTVV.

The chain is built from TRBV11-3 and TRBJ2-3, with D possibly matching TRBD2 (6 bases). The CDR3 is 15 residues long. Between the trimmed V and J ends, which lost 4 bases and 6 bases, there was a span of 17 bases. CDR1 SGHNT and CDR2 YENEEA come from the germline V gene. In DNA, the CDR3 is TGTGCCAGCAGCTCCGCCGGGACTCTGACGGATACGCAGTATTTT. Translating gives CASSSAGTLTDTQYF.

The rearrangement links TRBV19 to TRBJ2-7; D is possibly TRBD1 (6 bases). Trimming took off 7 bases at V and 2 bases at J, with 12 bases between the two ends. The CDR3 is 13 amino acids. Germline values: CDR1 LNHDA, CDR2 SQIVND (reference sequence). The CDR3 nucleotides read TGTGCCAGTAAAGACAGGAAGACCTACGAGCAGTACTTC. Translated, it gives CASKDRKTYEQYF.